The 17 T cell receptor beta chains given below trace back to one sample, sequenced in a study of T cells in AML relapse after transplant. Amplification used RNA template and a modified RACE PCR instead of multiplex PCR. MiXCR, run by TCRdb on the PCR reads, gives a single entry per CDR3 protein. In the table there are fewer than 4,500 distinct CDR3 sequences, about 10% of which are singletons. This specimen consisted of bone marrow, either the whole sample or a sorted T cell fraction (not recorded which), obtained in complete remission. These receptor sequences come from a human donor who had a stem cell transplant for acute myeloid leukemia. The graft donor may have given rise to some T cells.

CDR3 residues: CASSPGATRTEAFF. The CDR3 DNA reads as TGTGCCAGCAGCCCAGGGGCCACGAGGACTGAAGCTTTCTTT. The rearrangement uses TRBV4-2 and TRBJ1-1; D is perhaps TRBD1 (6 bases). The germline V and J ends were trimmed by 4 bases and 5 bases, with 14 bases remaining between them. CDR1 is LGHNA and CDR2 is YNFKEQ in the germline V gene. This CDR3 has 14 residues.

The V and J genes are TRBV7-2 and TRBJ1-2, with D unresolved. The CDR3 has 14 amino acids. Per germline, CDR1 SGHTA and CDR2 FQGNSA. Trimming stripped 4 bases from V and 2 bases from J, with 11 bases between. The CDR3 sequence is CASSSPTGNYGYTF. The CDR3 nucleotides are TGTGCCAGCAGCTCCCCCACCGGAAACTATGGCTACACCTTC. Full variable domain (rest looked up from reference TRBV7-2 and TRBJ1-2): GAGVSQSPSNKVTEKGKDVELRCDPISGHTALYWYRQSLGQGLEFLIYFQGNSAPDKSGLPSDRFSAERTGGSVSTLTIQRTQQEDSAVYLCASSSPTGNYGYTFGSGTRLTVV.

The chain joins TRBV9 to TRBJ2-4; D perhaps matches TRBD1 (5 bases). From germline, CDR1 is SGDLS and CDR2 YYNGEE. The length of the CDR3 is 15 residues. V was shortened by 4 bases and J by 3 bases, with 14 bases between the two germline ends. The CDR3 DNA sequence: TGTGCCAGCAGCACCGACACAGGTGTCAAAAACATTCAGTACTTC. Translation gives CASSTDTGVKNIQYF. Looking up the rest from reference TRBV9 and TRBJ2-4 gives the full variable domain: DSGVTQTPKHLITATGQRVTLRCSPRSGDLSVYWYQQSLDQGLQFLIQYYNGEERAKGNILERFSAQQFPDLHSELNLSSLELGDSALYFCASSTDTGVKNIQYFGAGTRLSVL.

By sample fraction, this clonotype is medium-sized (0.01 to 0.1%). CDR3 amino acids: CASSYASGRSEQFF. Here the CDR3 DNA reads TGTGCCAGCAGTTACGCGTCGGGGCGTTCAGAGCAGTTCTTC. The J gene is TRBJ2-1, the V gene TRBV6-2 or TRBV6-3; the D call may be TRBD1 or TRBD2 (5 bases each). CDR1 and CDR2 from the germline V gene are MNHEY and SVGEGT. The CDR3 sequence is 14 residues long. V was cut by 2 bases and J by 10 bases, with 15 bases left in between.

This clonotype is deemed medium-sized. This chain joins TRBV7-9 and TRBJ2-7, with no clear D. CDR3 size: 12 residues. Germline assignment: CDR1 SEHNR and CDR2 FQNEAQ (reference sequence). Trimming left V 5 bases short and J 0 bases short, with 5 bases between. The CDR3 is CASSRVSYEQYF. CDR3 sequence (DNA): TGTGCCAGCAGCAGAGTCTCCTACGAGCAGTACTTC.

This clonotype is categorized as medium-sized. The chain joins TRBV6-2 or TRBV6-3 to TRBJ2-1, with 8 bases aligning to TRBD2. Per the germline V gene, CDR1 is MNHEY and CDR2 is SVGEGT. V was pared by 8 bases and J by 2 bases, with 8 bases of the junction left unmatched. The CDR3 loop spans 15 amino acids. The CDR3 here is CASSSGGGPYNEQFF. The CDR3 DNA is TGTGCCAGCTCCAGCGGGGGCGGTCCCTACAATGAGCAGTTCTTC.

This clonotype is classed as medium-sized. V usage is TRBV4-3 and J usage is TRBJ1-3; D call uncertain. Germline V CDR1 and CDR2: LGHNA, YSLEER. The CDR3 sequence is 14 residues long. V lost 4 bases and J lost 0, with 7 bases in between. The CDR3 here is CASSPIHSGNTIYF. The CDR3 DNA follows: TGCGCCAGCAGCCCTATCCACTCTGGAAACACCATATATTTT.

Ten or more counts support this clonotype. The chain carries TRBV7-2 and TRBJ2-1, with 8 bases matching TRBD2. V shed 1 base, J shed 3 bases, and the junction held 5 bases outside the gene matches. Germline V gene data show CDR1 as SGHTA and CDR2 as FQGNSA. The CDR3 covers 16 residues. The CDR3 reads CASSLVRGGLYNEQFF. Written as DNA, the CDR3 is TGTGCCAGCAGCTTAGTTCGGGGGGGCCTCTACAATGAGCAGTTCTTC.

This clonotype has ten or more counts. The genes are TRBV4-3 and TRBJ2-1; D gene unclear. Germline lookup yields CDR1 LGHNA and CDR2 YSLEER. V was pared by 1 base and J by 0 bases, with 10 bases between. The CDR3 extends over 16 amino acids. CDR3 nucleotide sequence: TGCGCCAGCAGCCAAGGGAAACTGATCTCCTACAATGAGCAGTTCTTC. This codes for CASSQGKLISYNEQFF.

By sample fraction, this clonotype is medium-sized. The genes are TRBV12-3 or TRBV12-4 and TRBJ1-6; D not certain. The CDR3 is 20 residues long. V shed 1 base and J shed 5 bases, with 24 bases lying between them. The CDR3 nucleotides read TGTGCCAGCAGTTTAGATAATTATTTTAAAACCCCTCGGGATAATTCACCCCTCCACTTT. It specifies CASSLDNYFKTPRDNSPLHF.

A note on this clonotype: A single base separates this from a much larger clone, so it may be a read error. The V gene is TRBV18, the J gene TRBJ2-6; the match to TRBD1 covers 7 bases. There are 17 residues in the CDR3. CDR1 is KGHSH, CDR2 LQKENI, per germline. The CDR3 loop reads CASSPGQASSGANVPTF. The CDR3 nucleotides are TGTGCCAGCTCACCCGGACAGGCGAGCTCTGGGGCCAACGTCCCGACTTTC.

The V gene is TRBV27, the J gene TRBJ2-7; 7 nucleotides match TRBD1. Germline V gives CDR1 MNHEY, CDR2 SMNVEV (reference sequence). V lost 5 bases to trimming and J lost 6 bases; unmatched junction nucleotides: 10. The CDR3 contains 14 residues. CDR3 in DNA: TGTGCCAGCAGTGCCTGGACAGGTGGTGGCGAGCAGTACTTC. As protein: CASSAWTGGGEQYF.

This clonotype turned up a few times. The chain couples TRBV20-1 to TRBJ2-1, with D tentatively TRBD2 (5 bases). This CDR3 is built from 12 residues. Between the trimmed V and J ends, which lost 3 bases and 10 bases, there was a span of 13 bases. The germline CDR1 and CDR2 sequences are DFQATT and SNEGSKA (reference sequence). The CDR3, as DNA: TGCAGTGCTAGGTGGGAGAGTCGGGAGCAGTTCTTC. Amino acid sequence: CSARWESREQFF.

This clonotype is categorized as medium-sized (0.01 to 0.1%). The chain links TRBV10-3 to TRBJ1-1; D is possibly TRBD1 (5 bases). The germline V and J ends were trimmed by 6 bases and 4 bases, with 15 bases remaining between them. The length of the CDR3 is 14 residues. Germline assignment: CDR1 ENHRY and CDR2 SYGVKD. CDR3 sequence (DNA): TGTGCCATCAGAACGGACACCCTCGGCACTGAAGCTTTCTTT. Amino acids: CAIRTDTLGTEAFF.

The chain combines TRBV6-4 with TRBJ2-1, with TRBD2 matching 11 bases. Per the germline V gene, CDR1 is MRHNA and CDR2 is SNTAGT. V shed 0 bases, J shed 0 bases, and the junction held 19 bases outside the gene matches. The CDR3 extends over 23 amino acids. DNA of the CDR3: TGTGCCAGCAGTGACTCTAGCGGGGGGGGCAGCCCCTTCCCACTGTGCTCCTACAATGAGCAGTTCTTC. Amino acid sequence: CASSDSSGGGSPFPLCSYNEQFF.

Comment on this clonotype: A much larger clone is a single base away; this may be a read error. V usage is TRBV4-3 and J usage is TRBJ2-3; D is possibly TRBD1 (6 bases). This CDR3 is built from 14 residues. Per germline, CDR1 LGHNA and CDR2 YSLEER. The CDR3: CACSPEGGTDTQYF. In nucleotides, the CDR3 is TGCGCCTGCAGCCCAGAGGGGGGCACAGATACGCAGTATTTT.

The chain joins TRBV7-2 to TRBJ2-2; D possibly matches TRBD1 or TRBD2 (6 bases each). CDR3 size: 15 residues. CDR1 and CDR2 (germline): SGHTA, FQGNSA. V lost 5 bases, J lost 6 bases, and 16 bases lay in between. CDR3 residues: CASSPPSGAAGELFF. The CDR3 DNA sequence: TGTGCCAGCAGCCCCCCCTCGGGGGCCGCCGGGGAGCTGTTTTTT.